The clone carrying this T cell receptor beta chain was detected a few times. Its antigen is unidentified. V was cut by 0 bases and J by 3 bases, with 10 bases left in between. CDR1 and CDR2 (germline): SGDLS, YYNGEE. The CDR3 loop spans 14 amino acids. The data belong to a study of T cells after yellow fever vaccination. Study-level background: Researchers used SMART-Seq v4 Ultra Low Input to prepare fractions that had low cell numbers.

Study-wide results and limits: Primary-vaccination clones mostly resurfaced post-booster (approximately 96% CD4, approximately 89% CD8). When the response was secondary, it was weaker but reached its peak faster, day 5 versus 15. Researchers cautioned that FACS-sorted repertoires could harbor abundant clonotypes contaminating from the bulk population.

TCRdb analysed the 5' RACE reads with MiXCR anew, one entry per CDR3 protein. The sample has about 340,000 distinct CDR3 sequences, under 15% seen once. The sample consisted of CD4+ T cells sorted from PBMCs, taken 15 days after the yellow fever booster vaccination. The TCR originated in a man younger than 30 who received the YFV17D yellow fever vaccine. The chain links TRBV9 to TRBJ2-7; no definite D call. The CDR3 is CASSVAPEDYEQYF. CDR3 bases: TGTGCCAGCAGCGTAGCCCCGGAAGACTACGAGCAGTACTTC.